This T cell receptor beta chain was identified during a study of blood T cells in healthy people across ages. As for the study in general: When template switching was applied, about one barcoded beta molecule was captured per two T cells. The study's findings and limits: Changes seen in expanded clonotypes were possibly confounded by donor CMV status left unknown.

Sample-barcoded 5' priming and a J-beta primer mix drove a second PCR of roughly 6 to 12 cycles. Every cDNA molecule bore a tag from a template-switch adaptor containing 12 random nucleotides. Each CDR3 protein gets one entry after TCRdb re-called the 5' RACE reads with MiXCR. This table holds fewer than 950,000 distinct CDR3 sequences, roughly 53% found once. This clonotype was seen more than once but under ten times. Its antigen remains unidentified. The CDR3 runs 14 residues. Germline CDR1 reads SGHRS; CDR2 reads YFSETQ. V lost 0 bases, J lost 2 bases, and 6 bases lay in between. The sequence was obtained from a man older than 75 in good health. Sequences were obtained from blood. The chain uses TRBV5-1 and TRBJ2-1; no firm D call. The DNA for the CDR3 is TGCGCCAGCAGCTTGGGACGCCCCTACAATGAGCAGTTCTTC. Amino acids: CASSLGRPYNEQFF.